The 3 T cell receptor beta chains listed next were all sequenced from one sample in a study of T cell repertoires in cytomegalovirus infection. TCRdb re-called the reads through MiXCR, storing one row per CDR3 protein. Among tens of thousands of distinct CDR3 sequences listed, 45% to 55% were seen once. No antigen has been identified for these receptors. Sequencing used CD8+ T cells from cultured PBMCs, obtained from culture after CMV antigen stimulation. The source is a human donor in good health (CMV status not recorded). Some clones in this sample may be carry-over from other donors' samples.

This clonotype came up a few times. The V call is TRBV12-3 or TRBV12-4, the J call TRBJ2-5; weak D call: TRBD1 (5 bases). Trimming took 2 bases from V and 5 from J, leaving 12 bases between them. This CDR3 comprises 14 residues. In nucleotides, the CDR3 is TGTGCCAGCAGTTTATCAGGGCGTGGGGAGACCCAGTACTTC. Translation: CASSLSGRGETQYF.

This clonotype was seen more than once but under ten times. The chain is built from TRBV19 and TRBJ1-4; D is perhaps TRBD1 (6 bases). Trimming cost V 7 bases and J 4 bases, with 13 bases left between them. In germline, CDR1 is LNHDA, CDR2 SQIVND (reference sequence). The CDR3 sequence is 14 residues long. The CDR3 is CASNSGQYNEKLFF. In DNA, the CDR3 is TGTGCCAGTAACTCCGGACAGTATAATGAAAAACTGTTTTTT.

The chain links TRBV6-1 to TRBJ2-7, with D tentatively TRBD2 (6 bases). Trimming removed 2 bases from V and 6 bases from J, with 17 bases in between. CDR3 length: 15 residues. Germline V gene sequence: CDR1 MNHNS, CDR2 SASEGT. CDR3 loop: CASSERAGVPLEQYF. As DNA, the CDR3 is TGTGCCAGCAGTGAAAGAGCGGGCGTTCCCCTCGAGCAGTACTTC.